A selection of T cell receptor beta chains follows, all from one sample in a study of T cell repertoires in cytomegalovirus infection. These receptors have no known antigen. MiXCR was run by TCRdb on the reads, yielding one entry per CDR3 protein. Of 750,000 to 900,000 distinct CDR3 sequences detected, roughly 29% appear once; the ten largest clones hold 10% to 15%. Sequencing was performed on cultured CD8+ T cells from PBMCs, taken from culture after CMV antigen stimulation. These receptors all stem from a human donor in good health (CMV status not recorded). Some clones in this sample may be carry-over from other donors' samples. The CDR3 runs from the conserved cysteine through the conserved F or W. Each record gives: J gene, V gene, clone size, D gene, CDR3 DNA, CDR3 protein. A D gene is named only where the DNA matches it firmly. Size tells how often a clone was seen (once, few, many) or the class of an expanded clone, and some rows leave it out.

J gene: TRBJ2-7; V gene: TRBV6-1; clone size: -; D gene: TRBD1; CDR3 DNA: TGTGCCAGCAAAATTAGGACAGGGGAGGTCTACGAGCAGTACTTC; CDR3 protein: CASKIRTGEVYEQYF
J gene: TRBJ2-5; V gene: TRBV20-1; clone size: few; D gene: TRBD2; CDR3 DNA: TGCAGTGCTAGAGATAATAGCGGGGTCTACCAAGAGACCCAGTACTTC; CDR3 protein: CSARDNSGVYQETQYF
J gene: TRBJ1-2; V gene: TRBV6-1; clone size: few; D gene: TRBD1; CDR3 DNA: TGTGCCAGCGTCCAGGGGGTCTTTGGCTACACCTTC; CDR3 protein: CASVQGVFGYTF
J gene: TRBJ1-4; V gene: TRBV7-9; clone size: -; D gene: -; CDR3 DNA: TGTGCCAGCAGCCCCCCGAACCTGAGTGAAAAACTGTTTTTT; CDR3 protein: CASSPPNLSEKLFF
J gene: TRBJ1-1; V gene: TRBV5-6; clone size: -; D gene: TRBD1; CDR3 DNA: TGTGCCAGCAGCTTGGGGGACAGGGGTTACCTTGAAGCTTTCTTT; CDR3 protein: CASSLGDRGYLEAFF
J gene: TRBJ2-1; V gene: TRBV5-1; clone size: few; D gene: TRBD2; CDR3 DNA: TGCGCCAGCAGCTTGGACTTCCTAGCGGGGGGGTCCTCCTACAATGAGCAGTTCTTC; CDR3 protein: CASSLDFLAGGSSYNEQFF
J gene: TRBJ2-1; V gene: TRBV20-1; clone size: -; D gene: -; CDR3 DNA: TGCAGTGCTAGAGATACGAGCGAGCACAATGAGCAGTTCTTC; CDR3 protein: CSARDTSEHNEQFF
J gene: TRBJ1-2; V gene: TRBV7-6; clone size: few; D gene: -; CDR3 DNA: TGTGCCAGCAGCTTCCCGGGCCTTCATCCGTCTGGCTACACCTTC; CDR3 protein: CASSFPGLHPSGYTF
J gene: TRBJ1-4; V gene: TRBV2; clone size: -; D gene: -; CDR3 DNA: TGTGCCAGCAGTGAAAGGGCAACTAATGAAAAACTGTTTTTT; CDR3 protein: CASSERATNEKLFF
J gene: TRBJ2-7; V gene: TRBV12-3/TRBV12-4; clone size: few; D gene: TRBD2; CDR3 DNA: TGTGCCAGCAGTTTCCAGGTGCGGGGGAGCTCCTACGAGCAGTACTTC; CDR3 protein: CASSFQVRGSSYEQYF
J gene: TRBJ1-5; V gene: TRBV12-3/TRBV12-4; clone size: -; D gene: -; CDR3 DNA: TGTGCCAGCAGTTTCTGGGGCAACAATCAGCCCCAGCATTTT; CDR3 protein: CASSFWGNNQPQHF
J gene: TRBJ2-4; V gene: TRBV12-3/TRBV12-4; clone size: -; D gene: -; CDR3 DNA: TGTGCCAGCAGTTTGTGGGGGGCCAAAAACATTCAGTACTTC; CDR3 protein: CASSLWGAKNIQYF
J gene: TRBJ2-6; V gene: TRBV9; clone size: -; D gene: -; CDR3 DNA: TGTGCCAGCAGCCCCCAGACAGGTGTATTTGGGGCCAACGTCCTGACTTTC; CDR3 protein: CASSPQTGVFGANVLTF
J gene: TRBJ1-2; V gene: TRBV4-3; clone size: -; D gene: -; CDR3 DNA: TGCGCCAGCAGCCGGGCGGGGGCGAAGGGCTACACCTTC; CDR3 protein: CASSRAGAKGYTF
J gene: TRBJ2-2; V gene: TRBV27; clone size: -; D gene: -; CDR3 DNA: TGTGCCAGCACCCTTTCTGGTTCTGGTCGCACCGGGGAGCTGTTTTTT; CDR3 protein: CASTLSGSGRTGELFF
J gene: TRBJ1-2; V gene: TRBV12-5; clone size: -; D gene: TRBD1; CDR3 DNA: TGTGCTAGTGGTCCCCCGACAGGGGTGGGCGGCTACACCTTC; CDR3 protein: CASGPPTGVGGYTF
J gene: TRBJ1-1; V gene: TRBV20-1; clone size: -; D gene: -; CDR3 DNA: TGCAGTGCTAGCCCCGAGGGCCTGGAAGCTTTCTTT; CDR3 protein: CSASPEGLEAFF
J gene: TRBJ1-5; V gene: TRBV6-6; clone size: many; D gene: TRBD1; CDR3 DNA: TGTGCCAGCAATCCCAGGGGGGGCAATCAGCCCCAGCATTTT; CDR3 protein: CASNPRGGNQPQHF
J gene: TRBJ1-5; V gene: TRBV19; clone size: few; D gene: TRBD1; CDR3 DNA: TGTGCCAGTAGGAACCTTCAGGGGGGAAGTAATCAGCCCCAGCATTTT; CDR3 protein: CASRNLQGGSNQPQHF
J gene: TRBJ2-1; V gene: TRBV2; clone size: few; D gene: TRBD2; CDR3 DNA: TGTGCCAGCAGTGAGGGAGGCGGGGGGCGTTACAATGAGCAGTTCTTC; CDR3 protein: CASSEGGGGRYNEQFF
J gene: TRBJ1-5; V gene: TRBV19; clone size: -; D gene: -; CDR3 DNA: TGTGCCAGTAGTATTAGCGCGGGGGAGCCCCAGCATTTT; CDR3 protein: CASSISAGEPQHF
J gene: TRBJ1-2; V gene: TRBV27; clone size: few; D gene: -; CDR3 DNA: TGTGCCAGCGGTAGGACAGCAAGTAACTATGGCTACACCTTC; CDR3 protein: CASGRTASNYGYTF
J gene: TRBJ1-2; V gene: TRBV12-3/TRBV12-4; clone size: few; D gene: -; CDR3 DNA: TGTGCCAGCAGTTCCGACAGGCATTACTATGGCTACACCTTC; CDR3 protein: CASSSDRHYYGYTF
J gene: TRBJ2-7; V gene: TRBV29-1; clone size: -; D gene: TRBD2; CDR3 DNA: TGCAGCGTTGTCCGGCTTGGTAGCGGGGGCTTACTCTCCAACGAGCAGTACTTC; CDR3 protein: CSVVRLGSGGLLSNEQYF
J gene: TRBJ2-7; V gene: TRBV6-5; clone size: -; D gene: TRBD2; CDR3 DNA: TGTGCCAGCAGTTCGTGGACTAGCGGGTTTTACGAGCAGTACTTC; CDR3 protein: CASSSWTSGFYEQYF
J gene: TRBJ1-1; V gene: TRBV27; clone size: few; D gene: TRBD1; CDR3 DNA: TGTGCCAGCAGTTTCTCCAGGGGGGCCACTGAAGCTTTCTTT; CDR3 protein: CASSFSRGATEAFF
J gene: TRBJ2-1; V gene: TRBV11-3; clone size: -; D gene: -; CDR3 DNA: TGTGCCAGCAGCCCGGGGTACTATCTCTACAATGAGCAGTTCTTC; CDR3 protein: CASSPGYYLYNEQFF
J gene: TRBJ2-3; V gene: TRBV19; clone size: few; D gene: TRBD2; CDR3 DNA: TGTGCCAGTAGTCTAGCGGATTACACAGATACGCAGTATTTT; CDR3 protein: CASSLADYTDTQYF
J gene: TRBJ2-2; V gene: TRBV10-3; clone size: once; D gene: TRBD1; CDR3 DNA: TGTGCCATCACCGACAGGGTGAACACCGGGGAGCTGTTTTTT; CDR3 protein: CAITDRVNTGELFF
J gene: TRBJ2-3; V gene: TRBV14; clone size: many; D gene: -; CDR3 DNA: TGTGCCAGCAGCCAAGCGTGGACCCCGGTGGCTAGAGGATTTTCAGATACGCAGTATTTT; CDR3 protein: CASSQAWTPVARGFSDTQYF
J gene: TRBJ2-1; V gene: TRBV27; clone size: few; D gene: TRBD1; CDR3 DNA: TGTGCCAGCAGCCCCCCCGAAGCTGATCAGGGGGTTTACAATGAGCAGTTCTTC; CDR3 protein: CASSPPEADQGVYNEQFF
J gene: TRBJ2-1; V gene: TRBV28; clone size: -; D gene: TRBD1; CDR3 DNA: TGTGCCAGCAGGGGACAGGGGGGGAAAAATGAGCAGTTCTTC; CDR3 protein: CASRGQGGKNEQFF
J gene: TRBJ2-1; V gene: TRBV4-1; clone size: few; D gene: -; CDR3 DNA: TGCGCCAGCAGCCAAGAGGCGGCTAATGAGCAGTTCTTC; CDR3 protein: CASSQEAANEQFF
J gene: TRBJ2-1; V gene: TRBV10-3; clone size: -; D gene: -; CDR3 DNA: TGTGCCATCAGTGAGTCCCTTTTAGTGGAGTCCTACAATGAGCAGTTCTTC; CDR3 protein: CAISESLLVESYNEQFF
J gene: TRBJ1-5; V gene: TRBV7-6; clone size: -; D gene: -; CDR3 DNA: TGTGCCAGCAGCTTAGGGGCCCTTGATAGCAATCAGCCCCAGCATTTT; CDR3 protein: CASSLGALDSNQPQHF
J gene: TRBJ1-5; V gene: TRBV6-6; clone size: -; D gene: TRBD1; CDR3 DNA: TGTGCCAGCAGTTCCGACAGGGGGTTGGAGCCCCAGCATTTT; CDR3 protein: CASSSDRGLEPQHF
J gene: TRBJ1-2; V gene: TRBV29-1; clone size: few; D gene: -; CDR3 DNA: TGCAGCGTTGTAGGGTTAATCTATGGCTACACCTTC; CDR3 protein: CSVVGLIYGYTF
J gene: TRBJ2-4; V gene: TRBV6-5; clone size: few; D gene: TRBD2; CDR3 DNA: TGTGCCAGCAGTTACAATACAGCGGGGTTTCAGTACTTC; CDR3 protein: CASSYNTAGFQYF
J gene: TRBJ2-5; V gene: TRBV19; clone size: -; D gene: -; CDR3 DNA: TGTGCCAGTAGTATCCTGGACGGAGAGACCCAGTACTTC; CDR3 protein: CASSILDGETQYF
J gene: TRBJ1-1; V gene: TRBV7-2; clone size: many; D gene: TRBD1; CDR3 DNA: TGTGCCAGCAGCCTCCCGAGGACAGGATACCCGAACACTGAAGCTTTCTTT; CDR3 protein: CASSLPRTGYPNTEAFF
J gene: TRBJ2-2; V gene: TRBV6-1; clone size: few; D gene: -; CDR3 DNA: TGTGCCAGCAGTGAAACAGGGTTCGGGGAGCTGTTTTTT; CDR3 protein: CASSETGFGELFF
J gene: TRBJ2-2; V gene: TRBV12-3/TRBV12-4; clone size: few; D gene: -; CDR3 DNA: TGTGCCAGCAATGGGGAGAAAGGGGATGCCGGGGAGCTGTTTTTT; CDR3 protein: CASNGEKGDAGELFF
J gene: TRBJ2-1; V gene: TRBV6-2/TRBV6-3; clone size: -; D gene: TRBD1; CDR3 DNA: TGTGCCAGCAGCCCGCTCGGCCGGGACAGGGGGCAGTTC; CDR3 protein: CASSPLGRDRGQF
J gene: TRBJ1-5; V gene: TRBV19; clone size: -; D gene: -; CDR3 DNA: TGTGCCAGTAGTATAGGGACCTACTATAGCAATCAGCCCCAGCATTTT; CDR3 protein: CASSIGTYYSNQPQHF
J gene: TRBJ2-5; V gene: TRBV25-1; clone size: -; D gene: -; CDR3 DNA: TGTGCCAGCAGTGACAGGGGGGGCGCGGAAGAGACCCAGTACTTC; CDR3 protein: CASSDRGGAEETQYF
J gene: TRBJ1-2; V gene: TRBV5-4; clone size: few; D gene: TRBD1; CDR3 DNA: TGTGCCAGCAGCTTGGCCCTTGGACAGGGGGCCCCGGACTATGGCTACACCTTC; CDR3 protein: CASSLALGQGAPDYGYTF
J gene: TRBJ2-3; V gene: TRBV5-1; clone size: -; D gene: TRBD2; CDR3 DNA: TGCGCCAGCAGCCCCTTACTAGCGGTAGGCACAGATACGCAGTATTTT; CDR3 protein: CASSPLLAVGTDTQYF
J gene: TRBJ2-5; V gene: TRBV5-4; clone size: -; D gene: -; CDR3 DNA: TGTGCCAGCAGCTTGGACGGGCCGGGGGAGACCCAGTACTTC; CDR3 protein: CASSLDGPGETQYF
J gene: TRBJ2-5; V gene: TRBV27; clone size: few; D gene: -; CDR3 DNA: TGTGCCAGCAGTGAATGGGCTCAAGAGACCCAGTACTTC; CDR3 protein: CASSEWAQETQYF
J gene: TRBJ2-2; V gene: TRBV7-9; clone size: -; D gene: TRBD2; CDR3 DNA: TGTGCCAGCAGCTTAGGGGGGGGAACGACCGAGGAGCTGTTTTTT; CDR3 protein: CASSLGGGTTEELFF
J gene: TRBJ1-5; V gene: TRBV7-4; clone size: -; D gene: -; CDR3 DNA: TGTGCCAGCAGCTTAGAGAGAGGAGCCGAGCATTTT; CDR3 protein: CASSLERGAEHF
J gene: TRBJ2-7; V gene: TRBV27; clone size: -; D gene: TRBD2; CDR3 DNA: TGTGCCAGCGGGCTAGCGGTACCCTACGAGCAGTACTTC; CDR3 protein: CASGLAVPYEQYF
J gene: TRBJ2-1; V gene: TRBV3-1; clone size: -; D gene: TRBD2; CDR3 DNA: TGTGCCAGCAGCCAAGCTAGCGGGGGGGCCAATGAGCAGTTCTTC; CDR3 protein: CASSQASGGANEQFF